This T cell receptor beta chain was captured in a study of regulatory T cells in long-lasting Graves disease. Overall study findings and caveats: Persistent patients had more shared public clonotypes (2,741) than new patients (about 920). Persistent Graves' patients had lower TCR diversity than newly diagnosed ones. TRBV28 was favored in persistent disease, as were TRBJ1-2 and TRBJ2-5.

According to the study, TCR beta libraries were built with iRepertoire HTBI primers and CDR3-region Arm-PCR. TCRdb passed the multiplex PCR reads through MiXCR, listing each CDR3 protein once. Altogether around 450,000 distinct CDR3 sequences are present, approximately 21% being singletons, with the ten largest covering less than 9%. Indicated time point: persistent/refractory GD, antithyroid drugs over 5 years with positive TRAb. The TCR library was prepared using RNA isolated from PBMCs. Remarks on this clonotype: Its antigen is still unknown.

Germline V gene lookup returns CDR1 SGDLS and CDR2 YYNGEE. V gave up 0 bases and J gave up 1 base, with 7 bases separating them. This CDR3 spans 15 amino acids. This receptor was obtained from a female donor with Graves disease. The sample was peripheral blood mononuclear cells (PBMCs), taken when the disease was refractory, from a patient treated with antithyroid drugs. The chain recombines TRBV9 with TRBJ2-2; possibly TRBD2 for D (6 bases). The CDR3 loop is CASSVEAGNTGELFF. The CDR3 region has the DNA TGTGCCAGCAGCGTAGAAGCGGGGAACACCGGGGAGCTGTTTTTT.